This TCR beta chain originates from a study of blood T cell repertoires in COVID-19 (dated by TCRdb to between 2020 and 2021). With respect to the entire study: Samples from collaborators originated in the United States, Italy and Spain and spanned both the acute and convalescent phases of COVID-19. The material from the prospective study consisted of cDNA or gDNA derived from T cells, B-cell-depleted T cells, or PBMCs. Deeply sampled blood TCRbeta repertoires from subjects exposed to, actively infected with, or recovered from COVID-19 were included in the dataset. The repertoires were released in a freely available public database intended as a resource for research on the immune response to SARS-CoV-2. The samples were drawn from two sources: the first 160 participants of the ongoing ImmuneRACE study, and 950 to 1,500 subjects contributed by 6 global collaborators. The sample metadata nearly always contained a de-identified subject ID, COVID-19 status, age in years and sex. Where available, HLA class I and class II types were obtained from metadata supplied by the sample provider rather than from assay-based typing. Paper-wide results and their limitations: How much clinical and demographic metadata was included differed by source and by participant, and the metadata was provided uncurated.

The collaborating institutions used their own protocols to collect whole blood in K2EDTA tubes. For TCRbeta analysis, collaborators shipped samples in one of three forms: frozen whole blood, isolated PBMCs, or DNA extracted from either of those sample types. This clone has only one observation. There is no known antigen for this receptor. Base qualities are not at hand, and no much larger clone is one base apart. From a lookup of the germline V gene, CDR1 and CDR2 are KGHDR and SFDVKD. V ends up 3 bases short and J 8 bases short, with an unmatched junction base count of 7. From the cysteine up to the phenylalanine, the CDR3 has a length of 15 residues. Only CDR3 DNA is held: 45 bases, read in frame from base 1. TCRbeta CDR3 regions were amplified from genomic DNA by means of the immunoSEQ Assay, a bias-controlled multiplex PCR. In the authors' own workflow: The number of nucleated cells in each sample was estimated from the amplification of reference gene primers within the assay. Sequence reads were collapsed and filtered to measure the absolute abundance of every unique TCRbeta CDR3 rearrangement. For each sample, productive Simpson clonality was calculated as the square root of Simpson's diversity index across productive rearrangements. TCRdb's version of the immuneACCESS table is confined to in-frame rearrangements and falls short of the full clone set. An unresolved V gene accounts for under half of the shortfall where checked; the remainder is of unknown origin. The V and J calls and clone size were taken over from that table, and D and trimming were inferred from the DNA. Here the sample has 52,000 or so clones; roughly 90% occur a single time. In total, the top ten clones hold roughly 8.4% of the sample.

The chain joins TRBV24-1 to TRBJ2-1; 9 nucleotides in the junction match TRBD2. The receptor comes from a man between 60 and 75 years old with active COVID-19. The specimen sequenced was peripheral blood. The CDR3 protein is CATSDASGNLDEQFF. Here is the DNA: TGTGCCACCAGTGATGCTAGCGGGAATCTGGATGAGCAGTTCTTC.